The T cell receptor (beta chain) under discussion was sequenced for a study of T cell changes during pregnancy in multiple sclerosis. The CDR3 loop spans 15 amino acids. CDR1 and CDR2 (germline): KGHSH, LQKENI. V dropped 3 bases and J dropped 4 bases, with 13 bases sitting between them. Sequenced by immunoSEQ multiplex PCR; TCRdb stores in-frame clones only, minus some. The repertoire holds 35,000 to 50,000 clones, with more than 75% as singletons. Sample: PBMCs (not recorded whether the cells were cultured). This rearrangement joins TRBV18 to TRBJ1-3; unclear D gene. The clonotype was recovered from a female donor with multiple sclerosis, enrolled in a pregnancy study. CDR3 nucleotides: TGTGCCAGCTCACCGATCTTGACGGGGGGAAACACCATATATTTT. Translated: CASSPILTGGNTIYF. Filled out from reference TRBV18 and TRBJ1-3, the complete variable domain reads NAGVMQNPRHLVRRRGQEARLRCSPMKGHSHVYWYRQLPEEGLKFMVYLQKENIIDESGMPKERFSAEFPKEGPSILRIQQVVRGDSAAYFCASSPILTGGNTIYFGEGSWLTVV.